The 15 T cell receptor beta chains presented below share a single source sample, sequenced in a study of a mutant IDH1 vaccine in newly diagnosed glioma (dated by TCRdb to the early 2020s). Library prep was done by the immunoSEQ multiplex PCR assay. TCRdb's version of the immuneACCESS table is confined to in-frame rearrangements and falls short of the full clone set. An unresolved V gene accounts for under half of the shortfall where checked; the remainder is of unknown origin. The sample table contains just under 70,000 clones; only one count was recorded for 84% of them. The top ten hold roughly 12% of the sample. What the time point label conveys for this sample: week 35, safety follow-up. A 20-mer mutant IDH1 peptide at 300 micrograms in Montanide made up each vaccine dose, which was injected subcutaneously together with topical imiquimod. These TCRs' antigens remain unknown. The sequencing here drew on PBMCs, taken from a glioma patient whose treatment included an IDH1 peptide vaccine. The receptors were gathered from a young man with glioma.

This clone has only a few counts. The J gene is TRBJ1-2, the V gene TRBV5-1; D gene ambiguous. The V end lost 4 bases, the J end lost 4 bases, and 14 bases lay between the germline ends. The CDR3 spans 14 residues. Germline CDR1 reads SGHRS; CDR2 reads YFSETQ. The chain's CDR3 is CASSPGGGLYGYTF. The DNA of the CDR3 is TGCGCCAGCAGCCCCGGTGGAGGCCTCTATGGCTACACCTTC.

V and J are TRBV5-5 and TRBJ2-7; the D gene is possibly TRBD1 (5 bases). V was trimmed by 0 bases and J by 2 bases, leaving 18 bases between them. This CDR3 region has 17 residues. Per germline, CDR1 SGHKS and CDR2 YYEKEE (reference sequence). CDR3 nucleotides: TGTGCCAGCAGCTTGGCCCTTCAGGGTAGGATCACCTACGAGCAGTACTTC. Translated, it gives CASSLALQGRITYEQYF.

The chain is built from TRBV5-1 and TRBJ1-4; unclear D gene. V lost 1 base and J lost 8, with 9 bases in between. The CDR3 consists of 13 residues. Germline-derived CDR1 and CDR2 are SGHRS and YFSETQ. The CDR3 loop is CASSLIVGEKLFF. CDR3 in DNA: TGCGCCAGCAGCTTGATCGTCGGAGAAAAACTGTTTTTT.

The rearrangement links TRBV10-3 to TRBJ2-7, with D possibly matching TRBD2 (5 bases). Germline loops: CDR1 ENHRY, CDR2 SYGVKD. V lost 6 bases to trimming and J lost 2 bases, with 11 bases between them. The CDR3 is made up of 13 amino acids. CDR3 protein: CAIRPEGTYEQYF. The CDR3 DNA reads as TGTGCCATCAGGCCCGAGGGTACCTACGAGCAGTACTTC.

This chain connects TRBV4-2 to TRBJ1-1, with D possibly being TRBD1 (6 bases). CDR1 LGHNA and CDR2 YNFKEQ come from the germline V gene. The length of the CDR3 is 18 residues. Trimming took off 4 bases at V and 0 bases at J, with 21 bases between the two ends. The CDR3 sequence is CASSPTRGRTELNTEAFF. CDR3 DNA: TGTGCCAGCAGCCCGACAAGGGGGAGGACAGAGTTGAACACTGAAGCTTTCTTT.

This chain uses TRBV29-1 with TRBJ2-1; 14 nucleotides agree with TRBD2. CDR1 and CDR2 from the germline V gene are SQVTM and ANQGSEA. The V segment lost 7 bases and the J segment 9 bases; nucleotides outside the gene matches: 5. The CDR3 runs to 13 residues. For the CDR3, the DNA is TGCAGCGCCGGGACTAGCGGGAGTGGTGAGCAGTTCTTC. Its translation: CSAGTSGSGEQFF.

This clone was detected a few times. The chain couples TRBV5-1 to TRBJ1-1, with TRBD1 as a possible D gene (5 bases). Germline-derived CDR1 and CDR2 are SGHRS and YFSETQ. V was cut by 0 bases and J by 7 bases, with 10 bases left in between. CDR3 length equals 13 residues. For the CDR3, the DNA is TGCGCCAGCAGCTTGGGTGGGGCAGATGAAGCTTTCTTT. It encodes CASSLGGADEAFF.

The chain employs TRBV2 and TRBJ1-2, with 11 positions matching TRBD1. Per germline, CDR1 SNHLY and CDR2 FYNNEI. The CDR3 runs to 14 residues. The junction had 8 bases not matched to a gene; V was cut back by 6 bases and J by 8 bases. CDR3 protein: CASSADRGRLGYTF. The CDR3 bases are TGTGCCAGCAGCGCGGACAGGGGGCGATTGGGCTACACCTTC.

The gene calls are TRBV18 and TRBJ2-7, with unresolved D. V was shortened by 1 base and J by 6 bases, with 10 bases between the two germline ends. Germline V gives CDR1 KGHSH, CDR2 LQKENI. This CDR3 is 13 amino acids long. The CDR3 region is CASSPQRLSEQYF. The CDR3 DNA reads as TGTGCCAGCTCACCACAAAGGCTCTCCGAGCAGTACTTC.

The chain links TRBV7-9 to TRBJ2-7, with a tentative D call TRBD2 (7 bases). The germline gives CDR1 SEHNR, CDR2 FQNEAQ (reference sequence). Deletions cut 5 bases from V and 9 bases from J, with 20 bases between. The length of the CDR3 is 14 residues. CDR3 sequence (DNA): TGTGCCAGCAGCCCCCTACCGGGACGGGGGGCGCAGTACTTC. Its translation: CASSPLPGRGAQYF.

This chain links TRBV19 with TRBJ1-1, with D uncertain. The germline CDR1 and CDR2 sequences are LNHDA and SQIVND (reference sequence). V dropped 7 bases and J dropped 0 bases, with 9 bases sitting between them. The CDR3 length is 13 residues. This CDR3 reads CASTPGLNTEAFF. The CDR3 coding sequence is TGTGCCAGTACCCCGGGCCTGAACACTGAAGCTTTCTTT.

The chain couples TRBV27 to TRBJ1-5; D is ambiguous. The V gene's germline CDR1 is MNHEY and CDR2 SMNVEV (reference sequence). This CDR3 is built from 15 residues. The germline V and J ends were trimmed by 7 bases and 3 bases, with 16 bases remaining between them. The CDR3 DNA reads TGTGCCAGCAAGCTACGTTTCCAGTCCAATCAGCCCCAGCATTTT. Encoded protein: CASKLRFQSNQPQHF.

CDR3 in DNA: TGCGCCAGCCGCCCTAGCGGGACGAACACCGGGGAGCTGTTTTTT. Its protein product is CASRPSGTNTGELFF. This rearrangement joins TRBV5-1 to TRBJ2-2, with 9 bases fitting TRBD2. There are 15 residues in the CDR3. V shed 7 bases and J 0 bases; nucleotides not matched to a gene: 4. Germline lookup yields CDR1 SGHRS and CDR2 YFSETQ.

On this clone itself: The same CDR3 is also encoded by other DNA sequences in this sample. The CDR3 reads CASSYSGGSGNTIYF. CDR3 DNA sequence: TGTGCCAGCAGTTACTCTGGGGGCTCTGGAAACACCATATATTTT. V gene TRBV6-5 combines with J gene TRBJ1-3, with TRBD1 as a possible D gene (5 bases). This CDR3 comprises 15 residues. V was clipped by 0 bases and J by 0 bases, with 6 bases between them. Germline assignment: CDR1 MNHEY and CDR2 SVGAGI.

The chain recombines TRBV7-6 with TRBJ2-7; perhaps TRBD2 as D (5 bases). Germline V gene lookup returns CDR1 SGHVS and CDR2 FNYEAQ. The CDR3 is 14 residues long. Trimming took off 5 bases at V and 1 base at J, with 12 bases between the two ends. The CDR3 loop reads CASSRLGGSYEQYF. CDR3 nucleotides: TGTGCCAGCAGCCGTCTGGGCGGGTCCTACGAGCAGTACTTC.